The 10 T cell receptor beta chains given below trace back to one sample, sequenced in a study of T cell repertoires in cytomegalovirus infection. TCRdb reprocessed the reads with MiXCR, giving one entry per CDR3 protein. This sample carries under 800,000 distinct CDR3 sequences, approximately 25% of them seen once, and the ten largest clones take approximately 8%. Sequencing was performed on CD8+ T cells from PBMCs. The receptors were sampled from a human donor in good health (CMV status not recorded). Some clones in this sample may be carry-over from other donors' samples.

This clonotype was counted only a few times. CDR3 region: CASNPVRGDTGELFF. The DNA for the CDR3 is TGTGCCAGCAACCCGGTCAGGGGTGACACCGGGGAGCTGTTTTTT. J is TRBJ2-2 and V is TRBV7-9, with TRBD1 as a possible D gene (6 bases). Germline CDR1 SEHNR, CDR2 FQNEAQ (reference sequence). The V and J ends lost 7 bases and 3 bases respectively, with 15 bases between them. This CDR3 comprises 15 residues.

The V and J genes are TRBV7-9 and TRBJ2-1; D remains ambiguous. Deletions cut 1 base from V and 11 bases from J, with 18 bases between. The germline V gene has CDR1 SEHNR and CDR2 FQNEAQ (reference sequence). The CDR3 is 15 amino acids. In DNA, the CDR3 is TGTGCCAGCAGCTTAGGTGGGTGGCCCCCCGGGCAGCAGTTCTTC. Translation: CASSLGGWPPGQQFF. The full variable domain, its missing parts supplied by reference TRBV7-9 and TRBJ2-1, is DTGVSQNPRHKITKRGQNVTFRCDPISEHNRLYWYRQTLGQGPEFLTYFQNEAQLEKSRLLSDRFSAERPKGSFSTLEIQRTEQGDSAMYLCASSLGGWPPGQQFFGPGTRLTVL.

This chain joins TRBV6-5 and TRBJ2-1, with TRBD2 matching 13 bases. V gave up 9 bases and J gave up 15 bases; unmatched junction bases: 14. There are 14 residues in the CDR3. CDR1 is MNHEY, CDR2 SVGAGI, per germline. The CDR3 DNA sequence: TGTGCCAGTTCCGCCGGGACTAGCGGGGCCGAAAGGTTCTTC. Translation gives CASSAGTSGAERFF.

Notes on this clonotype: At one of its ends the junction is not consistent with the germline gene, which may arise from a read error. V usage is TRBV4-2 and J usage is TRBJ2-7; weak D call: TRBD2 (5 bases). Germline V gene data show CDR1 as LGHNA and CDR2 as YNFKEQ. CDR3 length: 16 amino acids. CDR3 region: CANSHALTGEDYEQYF. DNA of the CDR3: TGTGCCAACAGCCACGCTTTAACCGGGGAAGACTACGAGCAGTACTTC.

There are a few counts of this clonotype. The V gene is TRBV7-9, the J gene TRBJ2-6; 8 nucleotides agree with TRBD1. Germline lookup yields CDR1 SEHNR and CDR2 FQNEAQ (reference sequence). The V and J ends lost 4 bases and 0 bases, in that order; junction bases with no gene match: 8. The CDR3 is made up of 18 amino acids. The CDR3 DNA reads TGTGCCAGCAGCTCACCAGGGGGCCTAGACTCTGGGGCCAACGTCCTGACTTTC. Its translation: CASSSPGGLDSGANVLTF.

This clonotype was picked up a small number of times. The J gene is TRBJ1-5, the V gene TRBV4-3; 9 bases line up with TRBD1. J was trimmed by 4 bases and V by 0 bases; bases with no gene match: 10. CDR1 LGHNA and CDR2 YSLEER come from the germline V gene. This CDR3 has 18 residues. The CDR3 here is CASSQEDPGTGRNQPQHF. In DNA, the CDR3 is TGCGCCAGCAGCCAAGAAGATCCCGGGACAGGGAGGAATCAGCCCCAGCATTTT.

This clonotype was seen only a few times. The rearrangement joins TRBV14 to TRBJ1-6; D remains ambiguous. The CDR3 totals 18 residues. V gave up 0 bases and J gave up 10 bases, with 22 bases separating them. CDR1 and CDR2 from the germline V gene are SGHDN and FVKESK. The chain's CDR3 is CASSQDRYSFGHGSPLHF. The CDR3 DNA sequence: TGTGCCAGCAGCCAAGATCGATACAGTTTCGGTCATGGGTCACCCCTCCACTTT.

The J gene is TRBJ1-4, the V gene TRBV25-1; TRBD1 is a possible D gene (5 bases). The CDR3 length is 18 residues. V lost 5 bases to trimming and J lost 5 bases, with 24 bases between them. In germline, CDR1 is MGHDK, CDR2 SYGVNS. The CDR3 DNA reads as TGTGCCAGCAGTAGCCGGGACGCCCGGGTCCGGCCGAATGAAAAACTGTTTTTT. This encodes CASSSRDARVRPNEKLFF.

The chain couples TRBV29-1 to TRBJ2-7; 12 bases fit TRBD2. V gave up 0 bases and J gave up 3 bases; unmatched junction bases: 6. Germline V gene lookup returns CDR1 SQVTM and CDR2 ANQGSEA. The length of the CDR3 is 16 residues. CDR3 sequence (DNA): TGCAGCGTTGAAGAACTAGCGGGGGGACCAGACTACGAGCAGTACTTC. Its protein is CSVEELAGGPDYEQYF.

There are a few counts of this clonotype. The CDR3 reads CASSDGQGEETQYF. CDR3 nucleotide sequence: TGTGCCAGCAGCGACGGACAGGGGGAAGAGACCCAGTACTTC. The genes are TRBV2 and TRBJ2-5; 10 nucleotides agree with TRBD1. The germline V gene encodes CDR1 SNHLY and CDR2 FYNNEI. This CDR3 is 14 amino acids long. Trimming removed 6 bases from V and 3 bases from J; junction bases left unmatched: 4.